The T cell receptor beta chain under discussion was sequenced for a study of T cell responses to AZD1222 COVID-19 vaccine. General observations from the study: As reported, nearly half of all spike-specific TCRs target variant regions that are unmutated. Females outnumbered males among donors, who were mostly white British; clonal diversity was possibly underestimated. At baseline, seropositivity was found in only a handful of AZD1222 recipients.

With regard to this clone: Its antigen is unknown.

TCRdb's copy holds only in-frame clones and misses some; the assay was immunoSEQ multiplex PCR. Here the sample spans 54,000 or so clones, around 90% being singletons. Looked up from germline, CDR1 is GTSNPN and CDR2 is SVGIG (reference sequence). This CDR3 has 17 amino acids. V was trimmed by 0 bases and J by 7 bases, leaving 19 bases between them. The receptor was derived from an adult in good health. J is TRBJ1-6 and V is TRBV30; D not certain. The material sequenced was peripheral blood, taken on day 0 of AZD1222 vaccination. The CDR3 region is CAWSVPQTGILNSPLHF. The CDR3 bases are TGTGCCTGGAGTGTCCCTCAGACCGGGATTCTCAATTCACCCCTCCACTTT.